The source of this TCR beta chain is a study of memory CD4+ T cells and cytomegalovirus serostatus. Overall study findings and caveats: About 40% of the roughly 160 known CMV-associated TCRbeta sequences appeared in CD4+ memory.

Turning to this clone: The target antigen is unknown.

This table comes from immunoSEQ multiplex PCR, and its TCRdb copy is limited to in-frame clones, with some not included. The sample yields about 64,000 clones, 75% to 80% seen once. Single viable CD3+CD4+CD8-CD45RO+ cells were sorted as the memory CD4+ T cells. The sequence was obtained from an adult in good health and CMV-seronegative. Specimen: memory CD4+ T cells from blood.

CDR3 amino acids: CASTIRGTGELFF. Here the CDR3 DNA reads TGTGCCAGCACCATAAGGGGCACCGGGGAGCTGTTTTTT. This sequence joins TRBV7-2 and TRBJ2-2; TRBD1 might be the D (5 bases). The CDR3 has 13 amino acids. Trimming removed 7 bases at V and 4 bases at J, with 10 bases between. Germline CDR1 reads SGHTA; CDR2 reads FQGNSA.